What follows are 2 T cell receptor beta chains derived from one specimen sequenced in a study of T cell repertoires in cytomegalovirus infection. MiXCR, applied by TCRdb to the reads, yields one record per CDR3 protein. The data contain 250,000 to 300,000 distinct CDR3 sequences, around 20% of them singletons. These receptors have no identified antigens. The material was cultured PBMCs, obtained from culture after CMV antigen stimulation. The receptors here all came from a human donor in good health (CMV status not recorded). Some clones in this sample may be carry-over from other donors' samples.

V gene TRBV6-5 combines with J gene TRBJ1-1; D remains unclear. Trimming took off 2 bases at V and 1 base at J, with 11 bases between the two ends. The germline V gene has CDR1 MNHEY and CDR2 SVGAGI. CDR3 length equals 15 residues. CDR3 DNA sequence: TGTGCCAGCAGTTACCCCTCCACGGGGAACACTGAAGCTTTCTTT. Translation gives CASSYPSTGNTEAFF.

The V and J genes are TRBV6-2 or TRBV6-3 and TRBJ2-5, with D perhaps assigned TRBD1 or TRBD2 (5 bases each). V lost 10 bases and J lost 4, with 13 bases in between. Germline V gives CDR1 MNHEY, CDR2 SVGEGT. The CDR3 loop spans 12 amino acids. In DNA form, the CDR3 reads TGTGCCACCGAGGCAGGGAGAGAGACCCAGTACTTC. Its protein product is CATEAGRETQYF.